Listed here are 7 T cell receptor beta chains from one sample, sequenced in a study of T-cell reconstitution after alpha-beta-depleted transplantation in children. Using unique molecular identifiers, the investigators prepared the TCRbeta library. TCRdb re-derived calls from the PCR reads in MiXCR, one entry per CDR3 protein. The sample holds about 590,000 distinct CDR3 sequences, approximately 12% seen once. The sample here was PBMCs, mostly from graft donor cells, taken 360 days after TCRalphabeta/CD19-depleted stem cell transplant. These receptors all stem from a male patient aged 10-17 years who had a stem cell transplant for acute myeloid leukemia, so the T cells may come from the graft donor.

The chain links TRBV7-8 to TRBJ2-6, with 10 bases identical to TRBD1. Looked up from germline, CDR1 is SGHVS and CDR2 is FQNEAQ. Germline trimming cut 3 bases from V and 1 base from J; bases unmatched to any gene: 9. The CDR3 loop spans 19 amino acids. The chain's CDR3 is CASSFRPGQGSSGANVLTF. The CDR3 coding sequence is TGTGCCAGCAGCTTTAGGCCGGGACAGGGGAGTTCTGGGGCCAACGTCCTGACTTTC.

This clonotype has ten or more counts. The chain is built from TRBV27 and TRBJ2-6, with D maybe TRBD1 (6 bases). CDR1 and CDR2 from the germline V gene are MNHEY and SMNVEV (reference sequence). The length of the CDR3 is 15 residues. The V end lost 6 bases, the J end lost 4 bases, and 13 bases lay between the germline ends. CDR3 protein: CASRMTGTGANVLTF. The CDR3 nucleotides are TGTGCCAGCAGAATGACAGGAACCGGGGCCAACGTCCTGACTTTC.

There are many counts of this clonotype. Here the CDR3 reads CASSKFQGLASSYNEQFF. The DNA for the CDR3 is TGTGCCAGCAGCAAATTTCAGGGACTAGCGAGTTCCTACAATGAGCAGTTCTTC. The gene calls are TRBV21-1 and TRBJ2-1; the table gives TRBD1 as D, unverified against the DNA. TRBV21-1 is an annotated pseudogene. This CDR3 is built from 18 residues.

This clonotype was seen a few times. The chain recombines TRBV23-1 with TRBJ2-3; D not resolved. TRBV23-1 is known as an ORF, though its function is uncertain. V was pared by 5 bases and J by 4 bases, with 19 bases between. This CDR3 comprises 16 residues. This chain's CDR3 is CASSGCSKSPPDTQYF. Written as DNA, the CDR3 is TGCGCCAGCAGTGGGTGTTCAAAGTCCCCACCAGATACGCAGTATTTT.

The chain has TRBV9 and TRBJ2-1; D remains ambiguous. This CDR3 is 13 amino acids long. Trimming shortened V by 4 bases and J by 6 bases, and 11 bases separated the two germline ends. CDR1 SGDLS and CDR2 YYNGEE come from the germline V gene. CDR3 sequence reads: CASSSRRFNEQFF. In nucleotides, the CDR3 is TGTGCCAGCAGCTCCCGGCGTTTCAATGAGCAGTTCTTC.

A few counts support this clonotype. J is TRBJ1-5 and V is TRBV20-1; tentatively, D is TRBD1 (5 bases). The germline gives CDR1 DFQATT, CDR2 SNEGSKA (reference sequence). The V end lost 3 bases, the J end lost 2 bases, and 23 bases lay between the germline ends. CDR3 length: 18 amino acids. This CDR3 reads CSARGPSAIGARNQPQHF. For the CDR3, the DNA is TGCAGTGCTAGGGGCCCATCAGCCATTGGGGCGCGCAATCAGCCCCAGCATTTT.

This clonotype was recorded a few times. This CDR3 reads CAGLNTGELFF. CDR3 nucleotides: TGTGCGGGCCTGAACACCGGGGAGCTGTTTTTT. The chain is built from TRBV28 and TRBJ2-2; D uncertain. The length of the CDR3 is 11 residues. The germline V gene has CDR1 MDHEN and CDR2 SYDVKM.